Each of the 31 T cell receptor beta chains below was sequenced from the same sample in a study of CD8+ T cells in alopecia areata. The treatment: oral pan-JAK inhibitor, 5-10 mg twice daily. RNA extraction and reverse transcription yielded cDNA as sequencing template. Measured with immunoSEQ multiplex PCR; TCRdb has only the in-frame clones, and not every one. The table lists 150,000 to 200,000 clones, around three fifths of them singletons. The source was CD4+ T cells sorted from blood, collected at week 24, from a patient treated with tofacitinib. All receptors derive from a human donor with alopecia areata.

This clone appeared a few times. The chain couples TRBV11-2 to TRBJ2-7; TRBD1 matches 8 bases. J gave up 2 bases and V 4 bases, and 4 bases lay outside the gene matches. The V gene's germline CDR1 is SGHAT and CDR2 FQNNGV. This CDR3 has 14 amino acids. The CDR3 is CASSSRGLTYEQYF. The CDR3 DNA is TGTGCCAGCAGCTCCAGGGGGCTAACCTACGAGCAGTACTTC.

This clone was detected only once. This chain links TRBV15 with TRBJ2-4, with 9 bases lining up with TRBD1. CDR1 LNHNV and CDR2 YYDKDF come from the germline V gene (reference sequence). The length of the CDR3 is 13 residues. V gave up 8 bases and J gave up 9 bases; unmatched junction bases: 8. The DNA for the CDR3 is TGTGCCACCGCCGGGACAGGGAGGCGCATTCAGTACTTC. Amino acid sequence: CATAGTGRRIQYF.

A few counts support this clone. V is TRBV4-2 and J is TRBJ2-7, with TRBD2 identical over 8 bases. The CDR3 has 17 residues. Germline CDR1 reads LGHNA; CDR2 reads YNFKEQ. With 0 bases clipped from V and 4 bases from J, the junction kept 11 bases outside the gene matches. The CDR3 DNA reads TGTGCCAGCAGCCAAGAAAGCAAGGCTAGCGGGTCGTACGAGCAGTACTTC. Translated, it gives CASSQESKASGSYEQYF.

This clone was picked up a small number of times. Other DNA sequences of this sample code for an identical CDR3. The rearrangement uses TRBV19 and TRBJ1-1; D not resolved. The CDR3 has 13 residues. Looked up from germline, CDR1 is LNHDA and CDR2 is SQIVND (reference sequence). Trimming removed 2 bases from V and 0 bases from J, with 4 bases in between. CDR3 nucleotide sequence: TGTGCCAGTAGTATATCGGTGAACACTGAAGCTTTCTTT. It codes for CASSISVNTEAFF.

CDR3 coding DNA: TGCAGCGGCCGTGACACAGATACGCAGTATTTT. It specifies CSGRDTDTQYF. The V and J genes are TRBV29-1 and TRBJ2-3; D gene ambiguous. The CDR3 runs 11 residues. Deletions cut 7 bases from V and 2 bases from J, with 7 bases between. The germline V gene has CDR1 SQVTM and CDR2 ANQGSEA.

The V gene is TRBV29-1, the J gene TRBJ1-2; no firm D call. Trimming pared 6 bases from V and 0 bases from J, leaving 20 bases between. Germline values: CDR1 SQVTM, CDR2 ANQGSEA. The CDR3 contains 16 residues. This chain's CDR3 is CSVAKLAAGANYGYTF. CDR3 bases: TGCAGCGTCGCGAAGCTCGCAGCGGGAGCTAACTATGGCTACACCTTC.

The chain carries TRBV19 and TRBJ2-4, with D perhaps TRBD1 or TRBD2 (6 bases each). The CDR3 totals 14 residues. CDR1 is LNHDA, CDR2 SQIVND, per germline (reference sequence). V lost 6 bases to trimming and J lost 5 bases, with 14 bases between them. In nucleotides, the CDR3 is TGTGCCAGTAGCGTAGTCGGGGGCCAAAACATTCAGTACTTC. This sequence encodes CASSVVGGQNIQYF.

The rearrangement uses TRBV18 and TRBJ1-1; D not resolved. CDR1 KGHSH and CDR2 LQKENI come from the germline V gene. The CDR3 extends over 14 amino acids. V was clipped by 3 bases and J by 8 bases, with 16 bases between them. CDR3 region: CASSPTGRAHEAFF. The CDR3, as DNA: TGTGCCAGCTCACCTACTGGAAGGGCCCACGAAGCTTTCTTT.

The chain employs TRBV30 and TRBJ2-7; D is ambiguous. V was trimmed by 3 bases and J by 0 bases, leaving 6 bases between them. From germline, CDR1 is GTSNPN and CDR2 SVGIG (reference sequence). The CDR3 has 12 residues. CDR3 bases: TGTGCCTGGAGACATAGCTCCTACGAGCAGTACTTC. It yields the protein CAWRHSSYEQYF. The variable domain in full, completed from reference TRBV30 and TRBJ2-7, reads SQTIHQWPATLVQPVGSPLSLECTVEGTSNPNLYWYRQAAGRGLQLLFYSVGIGQISSEVPQNLSASRPQDRQFILSSKKLLLSDSGFYLCAWRHSSYEQYFGPGTRLTVT.

The rearrangement joins TRBV29-1 to TRBJ2-7; D not resolved. This CDR3 is built from 12 residues. Germline V lookup: CDR1 SQVTM, CDR2 ANQGSEA. Deletions cut 4 bases from V and 2 bases from J, with 9 bases between. The CDR3 is CSVGSSAYEQYF. Here the CDR3 DNA reads TGCAGCGTTGGGAGCTCGGCCTACGAGCAGTACTTC.

A few counts support this clone. The rearrangement joins TRBV5-1 to TRBJ2-1, with 9 positions matching TRBD1. CDR3 length: 16 amino acids. The junction had 10 bases not matched to a gene; V was cut back by 0 bases and J by 9 bases. In germline, CDR1 is SGHRS, CDR2 YFSETQ. CDR3 sequence: CASSLDRGRGESEQFF. CDR3 nucleotide sequence: TGCGCCAGCAGCTTGGACAGGGGGCGCGGAGAGAGTGAGCAGTTCTTC. The full variable domain, completed using reference TRBV5-1 and TRBJ2-1, is KAGVTQTPRYLIKTRGQQVTLSCSPISGHRSVSWYQQTPGQGLQFLFEYFSETQRNKGNFPGRFSGRQFSNSRSEMNVSTLELGDSALYLCASSLDRGRGESEQFFGPGTRLTVL.

The chain is built from TRBV10-3 and TRBJ2-3; 10 bases agree with TRBD2. Looked up from germline, CDR1 is ENHRY and CDR2 is SYGVKD. The CDR3 sequence is 15 residues long. J was trimmed by 8 bases and V by 3 bases; bases with no gene match: 8. The DNA for the CDR3 is TGTGCCATCAGTGAAAGCGGGGGGGCATTAGGTACGCAGTATTTT. Translating gives CAISESGGALGTQYF.

The V call is TRBV7-6, the J call TRBJ1-6, with 7 nucleotides matching TRBD1. The germline V gene has CDR1 SGHVS and CDR2 FNYEAQ. Trimming cost V 5 bases and J 10 bases; bases outside gene matches: 5. The CDR3 is 13 residues long. In DNA, the CDR3 is TGTGCCAGCAGCCCCCGGACAGGCTCACCCCTCCACTTT. It specifies CASSPRTGSPLHF. Full variable domain (rest looked up from reference TRBV7-6 and TRBJ1-6): GAGVSQSPRYKVTKRGQDVALRCDPISGHVSLYWYRQALGQGPEFLTYFNYEAQQDKSGLPNDRFSAERPEGSISTLTIQRTEQRDSAMYRCASSPRTGSPLHFGNGTRLTVT.

V is TRBV30 and J is TRBJ2-5; TRBD2 is a possible D gene (6 bases). Germline loops: CDR1 GTSNPN, CDR2 SVGIG (reference sequence). V lost 2 bases and J lost 5, with 15 bases in between. This CDR3 is built from 14 residues. The CDR3 DNA sequence: TGTGCCTGGAGTACAGCGGGTGCCGTTGAGACCCAGTACTTC. Translated, it gives CAWSTAGAVETQYF.

The chain combines TRBV5-1 with TRBJ1-1; D ambiguous. CDR3 length equals 16 residues. Per germline, CDR1 SGHRS and CDR2 YFSETQ. V lost 7 bases, J lost 1 base, and 20 bases lay in between. CDR3 residues: CASHLWPDRENTEAFF. Here the CDR3 DNA reads TGCGCCAGCCACCTTTGGCCAGATCGGGAGAACACTGAAGCTTTCTTT.

The V gene is TRBV5-1, the J gene TRBJ2-5; 7 bases are shared with TRBD1. This CDR3 is 13 amino acids long. V shed 4 bases and J 4 bases; nucleotides not matched to a gene: 4. Germline lookup yields CDR1 SGHRS and CDR2 YFSETQ. The CDR3 loop is CASSLDRRETQYF. The CDR3 DNA follows: TGCGCCAGCAGCCTGGACAGGAGAGAGACCCAGTACTTC. Looking up the rest from reference TRBV5-1 and TRBJ2-5 gives the full variable domain: KAGVTQTPRYLIKTRGQQVTLSCSPISGHRSVSWYQQTPGQGLQFLFEYFSETQRNKGNFPGRFSGRQFSNSRSEMNVSTLELGDSALYLCASSLDRRETQYFGPGTRLLVL.

The chain is built from TRBV5-6 and TRBJ2-7; 11 bases agree with TRBD1. Germline V gene lookup returns CDR1 SGHDT and CDR2 YYEEEE. The V segment lost 4 bases and the J segment 4 bases; nucleotides outside the gene matches: 4. This CDR3 contains 14 residues. The CDR3 reads CASSTGTGGYEQYF. The CDR3 DNA reads as TGTGCCAGCAGCACTGGGACAGGGGGGTACGAGCAGTACTTC.

This clone was recorded a few times. The sample has other DNA sequences that encode this CDR3 too. This chain links TRBV6-1 with TRBJ1-2; D might be TRBD1 (5 bases). V lost 7 bases and J lost 1, with 10 bases in between. Per germline, CDR1 MNHNS and CDR2 SASEGT. The CDR3 spans 13 residues. CDR3 protein: CASTPTVNYGYTF. The CDR3 DNA sequence: TGTGCCAGCACCCCGACAGTTAACTATGGCTACACCTTC.

This clone turned up a few times. The gene calls are TRBV29-1 and TRBJ2-2; TRBD1 is a possible D gene (6 bases). The CDR3 extends over 11 amino acids. The germline CDR1 and CDR2 sequences are SQVTM and ANQGSEA. This CDR3 is CSDTGTGELFF. The CDR3 DNA is TGCAGTGACACAGGGACCGGGGAGCTGTTTTTT.

This clone occurred a few times. J is TRBJ2-2 and V is TRBV10-3; 8 nucleotides align to TRBD1. The V segment lost 7 bases and the J segment 1 base; nucleotides outside the gene matches: 2. The V gene's germline CDR1 is ENHRY and CDR2 SYGVKD. The CDR3 consists of 14 residues. CDR3 region: CAITDRGNTGELFF. The CDR3 DNA follows: TGTGCCATCACTGACAGGGGGAACACCGGGGAGCTGTTTTTT.

This clone was detected only a few times. V gene TRBV5-1 combines with J gene TRBJ2-2; unclear D gene. The CDR3 runs to 14 residues. V lost 4 bases, J lost 4 bases, and 11 bases lay in between. The germline V gene encodes CDR1 SGHRS and CDR2 YFSETQ. CDR3 amino acids: CASSISQATGELFF. The CDR3 DNA is TGCGCCAGCAGCATAAGTCAGGCCACCGGGGAGCTGTTTTTT.

The chain couples TRBV27 to TRBJ1-4; no clear D gene. The ends were cut back, 6 bases at V and 0 bases at J, with 11 bases in the middle. The CDR3 is 15 amino acids. Germline CDR1 MNHEY, CDR2 SMNVEV (reference sequence). The CDR3 DNA sequence: TGTGCCAGCAGCCTCAGGCCTGCAACTAATGAAAAACTGTTTTTT. Residues: CASSLRPATNEKLFF.

The gene calls are TRBV2 and TRBJ1-6; D is perhaps TRBD1 (5 bases). This CDR3 has 14 amino acids. V lost 4 bases, J lost 10 bases, and 14 bases lay in between. Germline V lookup: CDR1 SNHLY, CDR2 FYNNEI. CDR3 protein: CASSGRGIRSPLHF. CDR3 DNA sequence: TGTGCCAGCAGTGGAAGGGGTATACGCTCACCCCTCCACTTT.

The chain combines TRBV2 with TRBJ2-4; 10 bases align to TRBD1. The CDR3 is 12 amino acids. Germline-derived CDR1 and CDR2 are SNHLY and FYNNEI. With 10 bases clipped from V and 4 bases from J, the junction kept 1 base outside the gene matches. This chain's CDR3 is CATGQGKNIQYF. DNA for the CDR3: TGTGCCACGGGACAGGGGAAAAACATTCAGTACTTC.

The V call is TRBV6-1, the J call TRBJ2-3; no firm D call. The germline V gene encodes CDR1 MNHNS and CDR2 SASEGT. Trimming pared 9 bases from V and 6 bases from J, leaving 13 bases between. This CDR3 has 12 amino acids. CDR3 coding DNA: TGTGCCAGTAAAGCACGGACCGATACGCAGTATTTT. It encodes CASKARTDTQYF.

The rearrangement links TRBV5-6 to TRBJ2-2; D is uncertain. Germline loops: CDR1 SGHDT, CDR2 YYEEEE. Trimming removed 2 bases from V and 3 bases from J, with 2 bases in between. The CDR3 loop spans 12 amino acids. The CDR3 loop reads CASSFYTGELFF. In DNA form, the CDR3 reads TGTGCCAGCAGCTTTTACACCGGGGAGCTGTTTTTT.

CDR3 DNA: TGTGCCAGCAGTGCCTGGACAGACTACGAGCAGTACTTC. Encoded protein: CASSAWTDYEQYF. The gene calls are TRBV25-1 and TRBJ2-7; D is possibly TRBD1 (6 bases). From germline, CDR1 is MGHDK and CDR2 SYGVNS. The V and J ends lost 4 bases and 3 bases respectively, with 10 bases between them. This CDR3 comprises 13 residues.

The chain carries TRBV25-1 and TRBJ1-4; 8 bases align to TRBD1. The CDR3 runs to 15 residues. The V segment lost 3 bases and the J segment 11 bases; nucleotides outside the gene matches: 11. CDR1 and CDR2 from the germline V gene are MGHDK and SYGVNS. CDR3 in amino acids: CASSDRGRWERKLFF. The CDR3 coding sequence is TGTGCCAGCAGTGACAGGGGGCGGTGGGAGCGGAAACTGTTTTTT.

The chain is built from TRBV6-6 and TRBJ2-1; maybe TRBD1 (5 bases). Germline CDR1 is MNHNY and CDR2 is SVGAGI (reference sequence). The V end was cut by 5 bases, the J end by 7 bases, with 9 bases between. There are 12 residues in the CDR3. CDR3 nucleotide sequence: TGTGCCAGCAGTCCCAGGGCAAATGAGCAGTTCTTC. This translates into CASSPRANEQFF.

The CDR3 DNA reads as TGTGCCTGCACAGGGTATGGGGAGCTGTTTTTT. Translating gives CACTGYGELFF. The chain combines TRBV30 with TRBJ2-2, with D tentatively TRBD1 (6 bases). CDR3 length: 11 amino acids. Between the trimmed V and J ends, which lost 6 bases and 8 bases, there was a span of 10 bases. Germline assignment: CDR1 GTSNPN and CDR2 SVGIG (reference sequence).

The chain has TRBV23-1 and TRBJ2-7; D might be TRBD2 (6 bases). TRBV23-1 is an ORF, with its function uncertain. V was shortened by 8 bases and J by 1 base, with 21 bases between the two germline ends. The CDR3 consists of 16 residues. The CDR3 here is CASLIRRGGGSYEQYF. CDR3 coding DNA: TGCGCCAGCCTGATACGGCGGGGAGGTGGGTCCTACGAGCAGTACTTC.